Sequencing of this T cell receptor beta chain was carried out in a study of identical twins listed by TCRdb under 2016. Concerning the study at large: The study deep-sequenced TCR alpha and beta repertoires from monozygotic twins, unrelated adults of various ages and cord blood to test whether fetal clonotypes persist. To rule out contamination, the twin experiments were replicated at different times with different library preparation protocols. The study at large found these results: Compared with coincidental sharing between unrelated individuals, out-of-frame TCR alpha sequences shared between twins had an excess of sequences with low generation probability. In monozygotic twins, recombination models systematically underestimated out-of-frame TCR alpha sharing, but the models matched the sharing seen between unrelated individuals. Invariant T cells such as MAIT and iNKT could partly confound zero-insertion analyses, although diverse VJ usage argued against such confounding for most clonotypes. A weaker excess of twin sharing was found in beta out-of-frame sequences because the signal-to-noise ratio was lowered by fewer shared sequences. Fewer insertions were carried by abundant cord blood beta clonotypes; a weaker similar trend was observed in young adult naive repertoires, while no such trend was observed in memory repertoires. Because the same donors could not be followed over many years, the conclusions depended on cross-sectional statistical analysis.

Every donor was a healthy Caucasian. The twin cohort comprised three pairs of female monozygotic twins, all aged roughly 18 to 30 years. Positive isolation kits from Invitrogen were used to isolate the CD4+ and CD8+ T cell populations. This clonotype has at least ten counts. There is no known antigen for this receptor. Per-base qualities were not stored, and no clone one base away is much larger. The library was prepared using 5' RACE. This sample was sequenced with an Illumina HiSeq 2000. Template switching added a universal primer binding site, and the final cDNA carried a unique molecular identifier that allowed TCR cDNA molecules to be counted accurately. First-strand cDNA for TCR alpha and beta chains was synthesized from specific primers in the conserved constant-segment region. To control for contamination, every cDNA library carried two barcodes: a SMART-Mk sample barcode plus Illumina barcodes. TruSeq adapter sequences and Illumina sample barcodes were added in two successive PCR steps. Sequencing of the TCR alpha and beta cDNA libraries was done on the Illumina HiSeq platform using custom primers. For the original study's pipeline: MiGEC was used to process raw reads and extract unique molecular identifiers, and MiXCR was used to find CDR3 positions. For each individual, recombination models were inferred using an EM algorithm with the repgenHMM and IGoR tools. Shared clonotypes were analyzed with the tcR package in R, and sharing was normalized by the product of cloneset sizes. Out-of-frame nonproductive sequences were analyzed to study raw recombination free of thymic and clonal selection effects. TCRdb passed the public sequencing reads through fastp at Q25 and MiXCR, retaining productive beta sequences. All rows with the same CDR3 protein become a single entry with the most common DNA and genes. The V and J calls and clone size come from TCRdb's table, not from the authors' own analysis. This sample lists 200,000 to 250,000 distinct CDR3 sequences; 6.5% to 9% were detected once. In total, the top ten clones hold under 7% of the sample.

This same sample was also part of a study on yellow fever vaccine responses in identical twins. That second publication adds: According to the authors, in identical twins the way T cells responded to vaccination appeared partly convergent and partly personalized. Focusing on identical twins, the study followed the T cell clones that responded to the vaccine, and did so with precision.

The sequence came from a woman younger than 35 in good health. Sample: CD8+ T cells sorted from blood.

The sequence in DNA is TGCGCCAGCGGGAGCGGAAGAATGGAAGAACTGTTTTTT. Its protein reads: CASGSGRMEELFF. In this chain, TRBV5-1 is recombined with TRBJ1-4; a confident D gene designation cannot be given. Including the terminal cysteine and phenylalanine, the CDR3 comprises 13 residues. Only the CDR3 DNA is retained, 39 bases long and in frame from the first base. For CDR1 and CDR2, the germline V gene lists SGHRS and YFSETQ. A distance of 19 bases separates the germline ends of V and J, which lose 7 bases and 12 bases respectively.